These 13 T cell receptor beta chains share one sample of origin, sequenced in a study of T cell changes during pregnancy in multiple sclerosis. Generated by immunoSEQ multiplex PCR, the TCRdb table keeps only in-frame clones and is missing some. The sample lists about 50,000 clones; around 90% were seen once. The starting material was CD4+ T cells from peripheral blood mononuclear cells, obtained after pregnancy. These receptors were obtained from a female donor with multiple sclerosis, enrolled in a pregnancy study.

The CDR3 nucleotides read TGTGCCTGGAGTCTTTATAGCGGCAATGAGCAGTTCTTC. Translation gives CAWSLYSGNEQFF. J is TRBJ2-1 and V is TRBV30; possibly TRBD2 for D (6 bases). CDR3 length: 13 residues. Germline V gene sequence: CDR1 GTSNPN, CDR2 SVGIG (reference sequence). The V end was cut by 2 bases, the J end by 6 bases, with 11 bases between.

The chain is built from TRBV28 and TRBJ2-7, with a tentative D call TRBD1 (6 bases). CDR3 length: 14 amino acids. Germline CDR1 and CDR2: MDHEN and SYDVKM. V shed 7 bases and J shed 2 bases, with 15 bases lying between them. CDR3 region: CASNDRYRAYEQYF. The CDR3, as DNA: TGTGCCAGCAATGACAGGTACAGGGCCTACGAGCAGTACTTC.

This chain uses TRBV10-3 with TRBJ2-7; TRBD1 aligns across 9 bases. The CDR3 runs 15 residues. Unmatched junction bases numbered 6, after V lost 3 bases and J lost 3 bases. Germline-derived CDR1 and CDR2 are ENHRY and SYGVKD. CDR3 nucleotide sequence: TGTGCCATCAGTGACCCCGGGACAGGGAGCTACGAGCAGTACTTC. Translating it yields CAISDPGTGSYEQYF.

This chain links TRBV5-1 with TRBJ2-3; TRBD2 matches 8 bases. Per germline, CDR1 SGHRS and CDR2 YFSETQ. V shed 4 bases and J 6 bases; nucleotides not matched to a gene: 16. This CDR3 has 17 residues. CDR3 protein: CASSPSSGLVKTDTQYF. Here the CDR3 DNA reads TGCGCCAGCAGCCCTAGCTCGGGACTAGTTAAGACCGATACGCAGTATTTT.

The rearrangement joins TRBV7-2 to TRBJ1-5, with 8 bases lining up with TRBD1. The CDR3 extends over 14 amino acids. Germline V gene lookup returns CDR1 SGHTA and CDR2 FQGNSA. Losses at the gene ends were 5 bases for V and 6 bases for J; bases not matched to a gene: 6. This CDR3 is CASSVTGGGQPQHF. The DNA of the CDR3 is TGTGCCAGCAGCGTAACAGGGGGGGGTCAGCCCCAGCATTTT.

The V and J genes are TRBV15 and TRBJ2-7; D is undetermined. The length of the CDR3 is 12 residues. CDR1 LNHNV and CDR2 YYDKDF come from the germline V gene (reference sequence). Trimming took 0 bases from V and 4 from J, leaving 4 bases between them. The DNA for the CDR3 is TGTGCCACCAGCAGAGATCCATACGAGCAGTACTTC. Its protein product is CATSRDPYEQYF.

V usage is TRBV19 and J usage is TRBJ1-1; D is possibly TRBD1 (6 bases). V lost 2 bases, J lost 5 bases, and 15 bases lay in between. The CDR3 spans 15 residues. Germline V gives CDR1 LNHDA, CDR2 SQIVND (reference sequence). The CDR3 sequence: CASSISQGQWTEAFF. In DNA, the CDR3 is TGTGCCAGTAGTATATCGCAGGGGCAGTGGACTGAAGCTTTCTTT. The full variable domain, its missing parts supplied by reference TRBV19 and TRBJ1-1, is DGGITQSPKYLFRKEGQNVTLSCEQNLNHDAMYWYRQDPGQGLRLIYYSQIVNDFQKGDIAEGYSVSREKKESFPLTVTSAQKNPTAFYLCASSISQGQWTEAFFGQGTRLTVV.

This chain connects TRBV7-2 to TRBJ1-1, with D possibly matching TRBD1 (6 bases). Looked up from germline, CDR1 is SGHTA and CDR2 is FQGNSA. V dropped 1 base and J dropped 5 bases, with 14 bases sitting between them. The CDR3 has 15 amino acids. The CDR3 protein is CASSLVGGASTEAFF. Written as DNA, the CDR3 is TGTGCCAGCAGCTTAGTAGGGGGGGCGAGTACTGAAGCTTTCTTT.

This chain links TRBV19 with TRBJ1-1; 8 nucleotides line up with TRBD1. With V trimmed by 6 bases and J by 5 bases, 5 bases remained unmatched. CDR3 length equals 13 residues. Looked up from germline, CDR1 is LNHDA and CDR2 is SQIVND (reference sequence). This chain's CDR3 is CASRRQGRTEAFF. CDR3 coding DNA: TGTGCCAGTAGGCGACAGGGGCGGACTGAAGCTTTCTTT.

This sequence joins TRBV30 and TRBJ1-1, with TRBD1 as a possible D gene (5 bases). The CDR3 runs to 17 residues. Germline lookup yields CDR1 GTSNPN and CDR2 SVGIG (reference sequence). Trimming took 1 base from V and 4 from J, leaving 22 bases between them. CDR3 in amino acids: CAWSGGGSGGKFTEAFF. The CDR3, as DNA: TGTGCCTGGAGTGGTGGAGGTTCCGGGGGGAAGTTCACTGAAGCTTTCTTT.

The chain employs TRBV11-2 and TRBJ1-2; 8 positions agree with TRBD1. With 1 base clipped from V and 2 bases from J, the junction kept 0 bases outside the gene matches. CDR3 length: 14 amino acids. Germline V CDR1 and CDR2: SGHAT, FQNNGV. CDR3 amino acids: CASSLGTGNYGYTF. For the CDR3, the DNA is TGTGCCAGCAGCTTAGGGACAGGGAACTATGGCTACACCTTC.

The chain carries TRBV4-2 and TRBJ2-2; 12 bases fit TRBD2. The CDR3 is 18 residues long. V lost 1 base, J lost 5 bases, and 8 bases stayed unmatched. The germline CDR1 and CDR2 sequences are LGHNA and YNFKEQ. The chain's CDR3 is CASSQVQLAGGGTGELFF. The CDR3 nucleotides read TGTGCCAGCAGCCAAGTCCAACTAGCGGGAGGTGGTACCGGGGAGCTGTTTTTT.

The chain joins TRBV11-2 to TRBJ2-1; 7 nucleotides agree with TRBD1. Germline V gene sequence: CDR1 SGHAT, CDR2 FQNNGV. The CDR3 runs to 15 residues. The V and J ends lost 2 bases and 7 bases, in that order; junction bases with no gene match: 8. CDR3 region: CASSLIRGRLNEQFF. The DNA of the CDR3 is TGTGCCAGCAGCTTAATAAGGGGGCGACTGAATGAGCAGTTCTTC.